This T cell receptor (beta chain) was sequenced during a study of shared clonotypes between healthy human individuals. TCRdb's table, derived via immunoSEQ multiplex PCR, lists solely in-frame clones and lacks some. The sample shows around 580,000 clones, roughly 98% of them seen only once. The CDR3 loop spans 15 amino acids. Germline loops: CDR1 MDHEN, CDR2 SYDVKM. V was pared by 3 bases and J by 1 base, with 10 bases between. Naive CD8 cells lacked CD45RO and underwent positive selection for CCR7, leaving out terminally differentiated effector memory CD45RA+ cells. Material: naive CD8+ T cells sorted from blood. The chain links TRBV28 to TRBJ1-5; D remains unclear. This clonotype originated in a man younger than 45 in good health. The CDR3 spells CASSFLGPSNQPQHF. DNA of the CDR3: TGTGCCAGCAGTTTCCTAGGACCGAGCAATCAGCCCCAGCATTTT.